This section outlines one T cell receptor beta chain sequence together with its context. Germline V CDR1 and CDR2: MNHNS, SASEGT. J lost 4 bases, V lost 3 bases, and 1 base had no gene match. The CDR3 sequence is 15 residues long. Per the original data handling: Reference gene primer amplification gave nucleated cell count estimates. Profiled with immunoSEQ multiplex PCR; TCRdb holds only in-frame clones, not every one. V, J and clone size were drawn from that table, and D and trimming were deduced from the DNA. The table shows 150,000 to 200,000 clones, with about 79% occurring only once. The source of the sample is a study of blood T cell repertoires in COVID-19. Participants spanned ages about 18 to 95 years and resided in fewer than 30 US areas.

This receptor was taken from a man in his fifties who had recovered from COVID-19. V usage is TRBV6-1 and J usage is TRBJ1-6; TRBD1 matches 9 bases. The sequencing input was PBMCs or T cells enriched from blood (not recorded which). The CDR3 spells CASSDGTGYNSPLHF. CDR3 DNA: TGTGCCAGCAGTGATGGGACAGGGTATAATTCACCCCTCCACTTT.